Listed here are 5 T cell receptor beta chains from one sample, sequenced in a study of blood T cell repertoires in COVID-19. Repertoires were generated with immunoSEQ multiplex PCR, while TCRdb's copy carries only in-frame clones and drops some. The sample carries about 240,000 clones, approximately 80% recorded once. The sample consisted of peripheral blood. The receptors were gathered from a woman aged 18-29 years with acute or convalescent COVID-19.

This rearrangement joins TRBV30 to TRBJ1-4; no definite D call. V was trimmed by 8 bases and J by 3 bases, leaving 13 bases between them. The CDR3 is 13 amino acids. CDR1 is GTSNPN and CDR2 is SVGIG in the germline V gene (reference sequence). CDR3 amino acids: CAAVGGANEKLFF. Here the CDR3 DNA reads TGTGCCGCCGTGGGAGGTGCTAATGAAAAACTGTTTTTT.

The CDR3 loop is CATSRTGGGEKLFF. CDR3 nucleotides: TGTGCCACCAGCAGAACAGGGGGGGGAGAAAAACTGTTTTTT. The chain recombines TRBV15 with TRBJ1-4; 8 nucleotides line up with TRBD1. Germline CDR1 LNHNV, CDR2 YYDKDF (reference sequence). J was trimmed by 8 bases and V by 2 bases; bases with no gene match: 4. The CDR3 covers 14 residues.

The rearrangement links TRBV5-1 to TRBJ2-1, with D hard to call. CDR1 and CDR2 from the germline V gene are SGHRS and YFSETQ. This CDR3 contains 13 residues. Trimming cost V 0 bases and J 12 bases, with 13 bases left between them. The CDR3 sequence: CASSLEERARQFF. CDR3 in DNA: TGCGCCAGCAGCTTGGAGGAGAGAGCGAGGCAGTTCTTC.

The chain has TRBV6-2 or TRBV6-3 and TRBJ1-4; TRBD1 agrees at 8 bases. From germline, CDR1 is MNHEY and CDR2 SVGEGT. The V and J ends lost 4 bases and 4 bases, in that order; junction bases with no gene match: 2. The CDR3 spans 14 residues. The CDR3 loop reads CASSLGQDNEKLFF. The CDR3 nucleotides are TGTGCCAGCAGTTTGGGACAGGATAATGAAAAACTGTTTTTT.

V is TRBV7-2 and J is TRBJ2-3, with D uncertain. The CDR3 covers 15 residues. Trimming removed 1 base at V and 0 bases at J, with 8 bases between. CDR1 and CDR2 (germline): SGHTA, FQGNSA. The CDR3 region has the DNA TGTGCCAGCAGCTTAGTCGCAGGTAGCACAGATACGCAGTATTTT. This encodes CASSLVAGSTDTQYF.